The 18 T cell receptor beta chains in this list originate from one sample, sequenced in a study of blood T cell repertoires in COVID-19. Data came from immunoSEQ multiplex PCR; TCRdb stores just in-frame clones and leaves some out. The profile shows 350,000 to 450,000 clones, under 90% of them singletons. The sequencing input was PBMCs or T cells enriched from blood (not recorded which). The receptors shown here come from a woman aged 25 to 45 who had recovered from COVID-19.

The CDR3 is CAISVKQGSLGYTF. CDR3 in DNA: TGTGCCATCAGCGTCAAACAGGGGTCCTTAGGCTACACCTTC. The chain joins TRBV10-3 to TRBJ1-2, with 7 bases identical to TRBD1. V was clipped by 6 bases and J by 8 bases; unmatched bases: 12. Germline CDR1 is ENHRY and CDR2 is SYGVKD. The CDR3 totals 14 residues.

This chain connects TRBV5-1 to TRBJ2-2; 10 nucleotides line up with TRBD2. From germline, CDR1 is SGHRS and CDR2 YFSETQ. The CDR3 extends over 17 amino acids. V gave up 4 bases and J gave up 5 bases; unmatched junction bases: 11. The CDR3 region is CASSGRAGGRGTGELFF. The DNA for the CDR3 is TGCGCCAGCAGCGGGCGAGCGGGAGGGCGTGGAACCGGGGAGCTGTTTTTT.

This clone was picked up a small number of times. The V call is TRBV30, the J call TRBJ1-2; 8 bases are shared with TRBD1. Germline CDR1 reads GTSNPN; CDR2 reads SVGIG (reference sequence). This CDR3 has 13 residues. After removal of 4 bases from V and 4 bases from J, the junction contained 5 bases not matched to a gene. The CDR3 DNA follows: TGTGCCTGGAAGGCAGGGGGCTTCTATGGCTACACCTTC. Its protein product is CAWKAGGFYGYTF. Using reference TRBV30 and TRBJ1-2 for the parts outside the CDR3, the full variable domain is SQTIHQWPATLVQPVGSPLSLECTVEGTSNPNLYWYRQAAGRGLQLLFYSVGIGQISSEVPQNLSASRPQDRQFILSSKKLLLSDSGFYLCAWKAGGFYGYTFGSGTRLTVV.

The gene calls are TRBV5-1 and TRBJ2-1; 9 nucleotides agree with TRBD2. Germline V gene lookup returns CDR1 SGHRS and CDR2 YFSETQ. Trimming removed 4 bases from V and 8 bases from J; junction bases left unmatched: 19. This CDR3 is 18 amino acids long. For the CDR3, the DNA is TGCGCCAGCAGCCATATCGGGACTAGCAGTTCGGACTGGGATGAGCAGTTCTTC. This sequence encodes CASSHIGTSSSDWDEQFF. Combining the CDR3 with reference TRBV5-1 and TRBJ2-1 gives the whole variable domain KAGVTQTPRYLIKTRGQQVTLSCSPISGHRSVSWYQQTPGQGLQFLFEYFSETQRNKGNFPGRFSGRQFSNSRSEMNVSTLELGDSALYLCASSHIGTSSSDWDEQFFGPGTRLTVL.

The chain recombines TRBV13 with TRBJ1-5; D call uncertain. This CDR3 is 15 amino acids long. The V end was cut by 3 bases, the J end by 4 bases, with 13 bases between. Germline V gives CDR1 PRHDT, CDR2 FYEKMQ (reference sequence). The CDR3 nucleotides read TGTGCCAGCAGCTTGAGACAAACGGGGAATCAGCCCCAGCATTTT. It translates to CASSLRQTGNQPQHF.

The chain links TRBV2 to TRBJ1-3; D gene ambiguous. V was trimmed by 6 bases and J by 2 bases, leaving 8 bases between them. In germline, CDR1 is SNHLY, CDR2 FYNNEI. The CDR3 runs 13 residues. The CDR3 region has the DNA TGTGCCAGCAGGGAGAGGGCTGGAAACACCATATATTTT. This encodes CASRERAGNTIYF.

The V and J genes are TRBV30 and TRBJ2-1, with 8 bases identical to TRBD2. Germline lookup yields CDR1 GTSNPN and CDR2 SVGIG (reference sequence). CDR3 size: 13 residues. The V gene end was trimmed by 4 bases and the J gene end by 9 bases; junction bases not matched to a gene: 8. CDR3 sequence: CAWTGTSYSEQFF. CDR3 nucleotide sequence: TGTGCCTGGACCGGGACTAGTTATAGTGAGCAGTTCTTC.

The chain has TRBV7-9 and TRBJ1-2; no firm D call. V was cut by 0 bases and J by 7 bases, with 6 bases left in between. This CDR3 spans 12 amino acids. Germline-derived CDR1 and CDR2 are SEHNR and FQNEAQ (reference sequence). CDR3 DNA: TGTGCCAGCAGCTTAGCCCCGGGTGGCTACACCTTC. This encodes CASSLAPGGYTF.

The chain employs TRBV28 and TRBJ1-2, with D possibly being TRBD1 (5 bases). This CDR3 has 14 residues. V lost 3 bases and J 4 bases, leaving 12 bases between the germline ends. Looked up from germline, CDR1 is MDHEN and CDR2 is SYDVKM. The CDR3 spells CASSLTASPYGYTF. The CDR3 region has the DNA TGTGCCAGCAGTTTGACAGCCTCTCCCTATGGCTACACCTTC.

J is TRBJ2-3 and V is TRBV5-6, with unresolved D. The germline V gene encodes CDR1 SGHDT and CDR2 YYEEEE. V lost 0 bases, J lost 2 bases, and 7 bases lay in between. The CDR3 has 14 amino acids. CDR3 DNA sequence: TGTGCCAGCAGCTTGGGACTTCTCACAGATACGCAGTATTTT. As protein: CASSLGLLTDTQYF.

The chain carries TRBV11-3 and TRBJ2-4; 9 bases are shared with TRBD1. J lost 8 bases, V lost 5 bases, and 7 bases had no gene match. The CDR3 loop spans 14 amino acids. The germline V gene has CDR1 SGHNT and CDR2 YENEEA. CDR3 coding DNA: TGTGCCAGCAGCCGACAGGGGGACCAGGACATTCAGTACTTC. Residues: CASSRQGDQDIQYF.

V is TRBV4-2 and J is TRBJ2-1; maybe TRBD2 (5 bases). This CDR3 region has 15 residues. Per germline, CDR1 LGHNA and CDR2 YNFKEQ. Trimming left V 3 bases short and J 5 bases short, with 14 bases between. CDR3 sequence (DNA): TGTGCCAGCAGCCACGAGTGGTTCGGGAACAATGAGCAGTTCTTC. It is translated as CASSHEWFGNNEQFF.

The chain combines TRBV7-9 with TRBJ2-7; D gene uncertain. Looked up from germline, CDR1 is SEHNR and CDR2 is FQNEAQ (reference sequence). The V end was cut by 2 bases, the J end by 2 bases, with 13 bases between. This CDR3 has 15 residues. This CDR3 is CASSLSWQVPYEQYF. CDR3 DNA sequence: TGTGCCAGCAGCTTAAGTTGGCAGGTCCCCTACGAGCAGTACTTC.

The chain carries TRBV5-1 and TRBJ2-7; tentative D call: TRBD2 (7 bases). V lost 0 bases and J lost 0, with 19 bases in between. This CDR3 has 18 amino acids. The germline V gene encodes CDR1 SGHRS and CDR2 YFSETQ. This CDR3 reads CASSLARGGRLASYEQYF. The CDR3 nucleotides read TGCGCCAGCAGCTTGGCCCGAGGGGGGAGACTAGCCTCCTACGAGCAGTACTTC.

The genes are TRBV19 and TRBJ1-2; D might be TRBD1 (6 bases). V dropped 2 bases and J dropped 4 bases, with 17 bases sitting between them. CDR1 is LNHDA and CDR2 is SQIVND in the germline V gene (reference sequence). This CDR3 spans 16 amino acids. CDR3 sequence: CASSIKHAGAAYGYTF. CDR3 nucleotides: TGTGCCAGTAGTATAAAACATGCGGGGGCGGCCTATGGCTACACCTTC.

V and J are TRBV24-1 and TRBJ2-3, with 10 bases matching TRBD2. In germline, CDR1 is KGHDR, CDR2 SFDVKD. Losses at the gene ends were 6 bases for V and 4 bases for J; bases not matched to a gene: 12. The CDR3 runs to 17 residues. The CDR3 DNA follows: TGTGCCACCAGTAGCGGTGAACTAGCGGGAAATCCAGATACGCAGTATTTT. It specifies CATSSGELAGNPDTQYF.

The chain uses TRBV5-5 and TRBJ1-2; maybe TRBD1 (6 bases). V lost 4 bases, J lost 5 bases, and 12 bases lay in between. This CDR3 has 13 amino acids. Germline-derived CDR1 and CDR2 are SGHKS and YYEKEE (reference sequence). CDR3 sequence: CASSRVGAYGYTF. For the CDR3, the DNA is TGTGCCAGCAGCAGAGTGGGGGCTTATGGCTACACCTTC.

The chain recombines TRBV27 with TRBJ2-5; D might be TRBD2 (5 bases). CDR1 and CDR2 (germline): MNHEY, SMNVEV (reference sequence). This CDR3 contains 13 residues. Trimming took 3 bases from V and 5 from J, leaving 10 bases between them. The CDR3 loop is CASSFGLEETQYF. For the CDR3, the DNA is TGTGCCAGCAGTTTTGGACTTGAGGAGACCCAGTACTTC.